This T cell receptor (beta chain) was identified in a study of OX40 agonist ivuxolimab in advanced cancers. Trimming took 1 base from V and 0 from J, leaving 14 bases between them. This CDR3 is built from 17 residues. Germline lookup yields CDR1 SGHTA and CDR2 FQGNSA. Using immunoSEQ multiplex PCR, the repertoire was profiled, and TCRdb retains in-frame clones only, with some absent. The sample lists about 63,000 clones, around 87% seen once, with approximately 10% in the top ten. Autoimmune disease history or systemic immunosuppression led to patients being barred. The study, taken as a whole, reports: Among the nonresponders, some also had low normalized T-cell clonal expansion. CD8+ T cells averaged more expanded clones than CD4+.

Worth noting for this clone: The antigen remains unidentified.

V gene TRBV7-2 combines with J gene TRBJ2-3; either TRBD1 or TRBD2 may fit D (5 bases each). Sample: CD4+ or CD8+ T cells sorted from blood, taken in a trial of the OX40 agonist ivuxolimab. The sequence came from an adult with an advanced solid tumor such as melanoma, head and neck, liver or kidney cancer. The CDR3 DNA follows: TGTGCCAGCAGCTTAGGGGGACGGTGGAGGAGCACAGATACGCAGTATTTT. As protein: CASSLGGRWRSTDTQYF.